This TCR beta chain was recovered during a study of T cell responses to AZD1222 COVID-19 vaccine. Study summary: Investigators merged groups given second doses at roughly 4 or roughly 12 weeks. Findings and limits, study-wide: Clonal diversity was possibly underestimated; the donors were predominantly white British and more often female.

Worth noting for this clone: The antigen remains undetermined.

Assay: immunoSEQ multiplex PCR; the TCRdb copy retains only in-frame clones and omits some. Here the sample spans under 95,000 clones, 90% being singletons. Trimming removed 4 bases at V and 4 bases at J, with 13 bases between. The CDR3 spans 14 residues. Per the germline V gene, CDR1 is SEHNR and CDR2 is FQNEAQ (reference sequence). The receptor was derived from an adult in good health. Sequencing was performed on peripheral blood, taken on day 0 of AZD1222 vaccination. The V gene is TRBV7-9, the J gene TRBJ1-1, with a possible D match to TRBD1 (6 bases). CDR3 nucleotide sequence: TGTGCCAGCAGCTACGACGGACAGTTCACTGAAGCTTTCTTT. This encodes CASSYDGQFTEAFF.